Each of the 4 T cell receptor beta chains below was sequenced from the same sample in a study of T cell responses to AZD1222 COVID-19 vaccine. Libraries were prepared by immunoSEQ multiplex PCR; TCRdb keeps only in-frame clonotypes and omits some of them. The table has over 95,000 clones, 80% to 90% seen once. Sequences were derived from peripheral blood, sampled on day 0 of AZD1222 vaccination. The receptor set was obtained from an adult in good health.

The V call is TRBV6-5, the J call TRBJ1-6, with D hard to call. The CDR3 consists of 14 residues. V was clipped by 9 bases and J by 14 bases, with 23 bases between them. CDR1 is MNHEY and CDR2 is SVGAGI in the germline V gene. The DNA for the CDR3 is TGTGCCAGTAAGGCAGCCCCTGGCGGATCGGCCCTCCACTTT. Its translation: CASKAAPGGSALHF.

The V gene is TRBV10-2, the J gene TRBJ2-7; D remains unclear. Trimming removed 4 bases from V and 0 bases from J, with 13 bases in between. Germline V gives CDR1 WSHSY, CDR2 SAAADI. The length of the CDR3 is 15 residues. CDR3 DNA: TGCGCCAGCAGTGCAGGCGACCTAGGCTCCTACGAGCAGTACTTC. Its protein is CASSAGDLGSYEQYF.

The chain employs TRBV3-1 (or the pseudogene TRBV3-2) and TRBJ2-7; TRBD1 matches 7 bases. Germline CDR1 is LGHDT and CDR2 is YNNKEL (reference sequence). V trimming: 4 bases; J trimming: 6 bases; junction bases outside the gene matches: 3. This CDR3 comprises 12 residues. The CDR3 nucleotides are TGTGCCAGCAGCCGGGACAGAAGCGAGCAGTACTTC. Protein product: CASSRDRSEQYF.

The chain couples TRBV6-2 or TRBV6-3 to TRBJ2-3, with 9 bases that match TRBD2. V lost 5 bases and J lost 1; bases outside the gene matches: 4. Germline V CDR1 and CDR2: MNHEY, SVGEGT. The CDR3 spans 15 residues. CDR3 amino acids: CASSDRTSGTDTQYF. The CDR3 nucleotides are TGTGCCAGCAGTGACAGGACTAGCGGCACAGATACGCAGTATTTT.